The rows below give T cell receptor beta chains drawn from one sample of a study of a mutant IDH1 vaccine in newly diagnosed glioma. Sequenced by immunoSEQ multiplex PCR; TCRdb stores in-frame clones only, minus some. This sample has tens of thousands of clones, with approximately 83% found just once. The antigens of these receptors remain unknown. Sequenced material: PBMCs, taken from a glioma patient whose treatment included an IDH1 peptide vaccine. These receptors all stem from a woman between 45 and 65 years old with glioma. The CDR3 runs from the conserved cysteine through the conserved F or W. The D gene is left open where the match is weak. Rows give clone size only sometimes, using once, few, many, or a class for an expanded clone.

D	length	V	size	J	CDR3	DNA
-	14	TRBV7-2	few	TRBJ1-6	CASSYDRYNSPLHF	TGTGCCAGCAGCTACGACAGGTATAATTCACCCCTCCACTTT
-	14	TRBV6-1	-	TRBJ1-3	CASSEAGTGNTIYF	TGTGCCAGCAGTGAAGCGGGTACTGGAAACACCATATATTTT
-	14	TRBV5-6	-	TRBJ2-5	CASSLGGRGETQYF	TGTGCCAGCAGCTTGGGGGGCAGGGGCGAGACCCAGTACTTC
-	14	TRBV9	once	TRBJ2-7	CASSQGAYGSEQYF	TGTGCCAGCAGCCAAGGAGCCTATGGCTCCGAGCAGTACTTC
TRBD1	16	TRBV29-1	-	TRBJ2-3	CSVDGTGQGHADTQYF	TGCAGCGTTGATGGGACGGGACAGGGTCATGCTGATACGCAGTATTTT
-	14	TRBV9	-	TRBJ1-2	CASSAEGWNVRISF	TGTGCCAGCAGCGCGGAGGGGTGGAACGTCAGGATCTCCTTC
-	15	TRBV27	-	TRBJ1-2	CASSFGSTSSEGYTF	TGTGCCAGCAGTTTCGGATCGACGAGCTCGGAGGGCTACACCTTC
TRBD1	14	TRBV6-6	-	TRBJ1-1	CASSSTGTVTEAFF	TGTGCCAGCAGTTCCACCGGGACAGTTACTGAAGCTTTCTTT
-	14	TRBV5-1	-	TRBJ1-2	CASSWTEPNYGYTF	TGCGCCAGCAGCTGGACGGAGCCTAACTATGGCTACACCTTC
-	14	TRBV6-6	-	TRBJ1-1	CASIPGRGRTEAFF	TGTGCCAGCATTCCCGGGCGGGGGCGGACTGAAGCTTTCTTT
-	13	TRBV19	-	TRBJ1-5	CASKGAGDQPQHF	TGTGCCAGTAAAGGGGCGGGTGATCAGCCCCAGCATTTT
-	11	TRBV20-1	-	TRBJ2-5	CSALGQETQYF	TGCAGTGCTCTCGGCCAAGAGACCCAGTACTTC
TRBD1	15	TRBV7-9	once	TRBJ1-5	CASRQGTGGDQPQHF	TGTGCCAGCAGGCAGGGGACAGGGGGCGACCAGCCCCAGCATTTT
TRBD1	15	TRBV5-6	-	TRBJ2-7	CASSLRDRGWYEQYF	TGTGCCAGCAGCTTACGGGACAGGGGTTGGTACGAGCAGTACTTC
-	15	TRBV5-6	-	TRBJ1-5	CASSLWRRENQPQHF	TGTGCCAGCAGCTTGTGGAGGCGGGAGAATCAGCCCCAGCATTTT
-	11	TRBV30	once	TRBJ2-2	CAWSRTGELFF	TGTGCCTGGAGTAGGACCGGGGAGCTGTTTTTT
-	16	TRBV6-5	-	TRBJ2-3	CASSYPRDGGDDTQYF	TGTGCCAGCAGTTACCCTAGGGACGGAGGAGACGATACGCAGTATTTT
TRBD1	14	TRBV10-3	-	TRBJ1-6	CAISGTGDNSPLHF	TGTGCCATCAGCGGAACAGGGGACAATTCACCCCTCCACTTT
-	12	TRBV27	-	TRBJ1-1	CASKGGPREAFF	TGTGCCAGCAAGGGTGGTCCCCGCGAAGCTTTCTTT
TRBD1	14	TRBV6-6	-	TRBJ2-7	CASSSKTGSYEQYF	TGTGCCAGCAGTTCGAAGACAGGGTCCTACGAGCAGTACTTC
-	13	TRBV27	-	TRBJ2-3	CASSLWSTDTQYF	TGTGCCAGCAGTTTGTGGAGCACAGATACGCAGTATTTT
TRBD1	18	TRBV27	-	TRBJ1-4	CASRGTAIRLATNEKLFF	TGTGCCAGCAGAGGGACAGCTATCCGTCTTGCAACTAATGAAAAACTGTTTTTT
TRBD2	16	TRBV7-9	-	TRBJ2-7	CASSRATGTSKGEQYF	TGTGCCAGCAGCCGCGCAACCGGGACTAGCAAGGGCGAGCAGTACTTC
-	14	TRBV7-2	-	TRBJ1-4	CASSVGRQGEKLFF	TGTGCCAGCAGCGTGGGGAGGCAGGGTGAAAAACTGTTTTTT
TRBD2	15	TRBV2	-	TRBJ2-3	CASSDPGLVTDTQYF	TGTGCCAGCAGTGACCCGGGACTAGTGACAGATACGCAGTATTTT
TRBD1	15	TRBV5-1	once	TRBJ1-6	CASSPAGQGFSPLHF	TGCGCCAGCAGCCCCGCGGGACAGGGGTTTTCACCCCTCCACTTT
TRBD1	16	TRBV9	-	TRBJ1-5	CASSASGTGHDQPQHF	TGTGCCAGCAGCGCTAGCGGGACAGGGCACGATCAGCCCCAGCATTTT
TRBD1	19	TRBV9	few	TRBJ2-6	CASSAPVPGGASGANVLTF	TGTGCCAGCAGCGCACCGGTTCCAGGGGGCGCTTCTGGGGCCAACGTCCTGACTTTC
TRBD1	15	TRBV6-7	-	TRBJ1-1	CASITGGTGSYEAFF	TGTGCCAGCATTACAGGTGGGACAGGGTCATATGAAGCTTTCTTT
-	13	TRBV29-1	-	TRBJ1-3	CSVATPRGNTIYF	TGCAGCGTCGCGACCCCCCGTGGAAACACCATATATTTT
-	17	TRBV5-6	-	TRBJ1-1	CASRRMVTGGTNTEAFF	TGTGCCAGCAGGCGTATGGTTACCGGGGGAACGAACACTGAAGCTTTCTTT
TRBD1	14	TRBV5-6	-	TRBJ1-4	CASSLKDRGGKLFF	TGTGCCAGCAGCCTAAAGGACAGGGGTGGAAAACTGTTTTTT
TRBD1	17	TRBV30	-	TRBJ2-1	CAWRPGQYSWSYNEQFF	TGTGCCTGGAGGCCGGGACAGTACAGTTGGTCCTACAATGAGCAGTTCTTC
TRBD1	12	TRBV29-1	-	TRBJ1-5	CSVGTGNGPQHF	TGCAGCGTTGGGACAGGGAATGGGCCCCAGCATTTT
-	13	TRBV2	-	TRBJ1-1	CASGRRRDTEAFF	TGTGCCAGCGGTCGACGGAGGGACACTGAAGCTTTCTTT
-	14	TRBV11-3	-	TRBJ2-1	CASSLVGGANEQFF	TGTGCCAGCAGCTTAGTTGGCGGAGCCAATGAGCAGTTCTTC
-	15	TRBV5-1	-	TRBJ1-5	CASSLVGESNQPQHF	TGCGCCAGCAGCTTGGTCGGAGAGAGCAATCAGCCCCAGCATTTT
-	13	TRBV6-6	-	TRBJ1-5	CAVAPGGNQPQHF	TGTGCCGTCGCCCCTGGGGGCAATCAGCCCCAGCATTTT
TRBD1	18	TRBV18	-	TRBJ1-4	CASSPTGGTGARNEKLFF	TGTGCCAGCTCACCCACCGGGGGGACAGGGGCACGAAATGAAAAACTGTTTTTT
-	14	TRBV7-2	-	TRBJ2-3	CASSLRASTDTQYF	TGTGCCAGCAGCTTAAGGGCTAGCACAGATACGCAGTATTTT
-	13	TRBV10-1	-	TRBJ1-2	CASSEFPSSGYTF	TGCGCCAGCAGTGAGTTCCCATCGTCCGGCTACACCTTC
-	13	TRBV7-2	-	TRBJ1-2	CASRSGTDYGYTF	TGTGCCAGCAGATCCGGGACGGACTATGGCTACACCTTC
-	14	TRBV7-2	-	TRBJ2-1	CASTPGIAYNEQFF	TGTGCCAGTACCCCAGGCATAGCCTACAATGAGCAGTTCTTC
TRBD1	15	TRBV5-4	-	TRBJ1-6	CASSSGGQGQSPLHF	TGTGCCAGCAGCTCGGGAGGACAGGGCCAATCACCCCTCCACTTT
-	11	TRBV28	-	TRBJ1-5	CASSRLLPQHF	TGTGCCAGCAGTCGTTTGCTCCCCCAGCATTTT